The entry below describes one T cell receptor (beta chain). Libraries were prepared by immunoSEQ multiplex PCR; TCRdb keeps only in-frame clonotypes and omits some of them. The profile shows 77,000 or so clones, roughly 94% of them singletons. This sample is drawn from a study of T cell responses to AZD1222 COVID-19 vaccine. Trimming removed 5 bases at V and 2 bases at J, with 16 bases between. Germline values: CDR1 LGHDT, CDR2 YNNKEL (reference sequence). The CDR3 sequence is 15 residues long. This receptor was obtained from an adult in good health. The material was peripheral blood, obtained on day 0 of MenACWY control vaccination. The chain links TRBV3-1 (or the pseudogene TRBV3-2) to TRBJ2-7; D is possibly TRBD1 or TRBD2 (7 bases each). The CDR3 loop is CASSSAGGVAYEQYF. The DNA of the CDR3 is TGTGCCAGCAGCAGCGCAGGGGGGGTCGCCTACGAGCAGTACTTC.